The entry below gives a single T cell receptor (beta chain) sequence along with its context. This clone's antigen is unknown. Base qualities are not provided; no much larger clone lies one nucleotide away. Stable Graves' hyperthyroidism was defined as the absence of progression to ophthalmopathy over 18 months of follow-up. Hyperthyroidism patients were newly diagnosed, had a disease duration of under 2 months, and were aged 18 to 65 years. Exclusion was applied to patients with uncontrolled infections, other autoimmune diseases, pregnancy or lactation. Clinical symptoms, serum thyroxine and TRAb, thyroid ultrasound, and orbital computed tomography formed the basis for the diagnoses. PBMCs were isolated from about 9.2 ml of fresh peripheral blood by Ficoll-Paque density gradient centrifugation. Trizol reagent was used to extract total RNA, and RNA quality was then checked on an Agilent 2100 Bioanalyzer.

The TCR beta CDR3 regions were amplified from RNA transcripts. The TCR CDR3 was subjected to a first round of RT-PCR using the HTBI primer set and the Qiagen OneStep RT-PCR kit. The libraries were constructed in a second round of multiplex PCR and then size-selected and purified. Libraries were sequenced paired-end with 100 bp reads on an Illumina HiSeq2000. On the authors' methods: Raw data were processed with SOAPnuke, discarding reads with adapters, uncalled bases, mean Phred below 15, or no exact constant-primer or identifier match. High-quality paired reads were merged using COPE v1.2.5, and each unique nucleotide sequence was defined as a clonotype. MiTCR v1.1 was used to align the clonotypes against IMGT TRBV, TRBD and TRBJ reference segments. Only V-J combinations with frequency above 0.0001, covering roughly 99% of repertoires, were analysed. A TCS score was defined as the ratio between F50 (clonal expansion) and ExV (chaos), using BLOSUM62-based TCRdist between CDR3 peptides within each V-J. Welch's t-statistics and random forest reduced roughly 500 V-J features to about 13, which were used in a naive Bayes classifier (R e1071). The similarity between thyroid and blood repertoires was quantified using the Morisita-Horn index. TCRdb passed the public sequencing reads through fastp at Q25 and MiXCR, retaining productive beta sequences. Records with the same CDR3 protein are collapsed into one entry carrying the most frequent genes and DNA. The V and J calls, along with clone size, are taken from TCRdb and not from the paper's own processing. The sample has some 800,000 distinct CDR3 sequences on record, about two fifths of them singletons. The ten largest clones capture 7% to 10% of the sample.

These data are taken from a study of T cells in Graves' hyperthyroidism and ophthalmopathy (dated by TCRdb to between 2017 and 2020). Broadly, across the study: Peripheral blood was collected at initial diagnosis, before any treatment. TCR V-J signatures able to tell the groups apart were searched for in a discovery cohort of approximately 95 patients, of whom about 40 had Graves' ophthalmopathy and about 55 had stable Graves' hyperthyroidism. Prospective prediction of ophthalmopathy was tested in an independent validation cohort consisting of fewer than 20 hyperthyroidism patients and about 17 patients who later progressed to ophthalmopathy. The 90 to 100 discovery patients were randomly divided into training and test sets at a 7:3 ratio. The study also compared thyroid tissue and blood T-cell repertoires from a handful of Graves' hyperthyroidism patients. After sampling, hyperthyroidism patients received methimazole starting at 30 mg daily, and ophthalmopathy patients received high-dose intravenous methylprednisolone. According to the paper, TCR Vbeta CDR3 sequencing was carried out on some 140 peripheral blood samples, which came from 40 to 45 ophthalmopathy, approximately 72 hyperthyroidism and about 17 progressor patients.

From the cysteine through the phenylalanine, the CDR3 covers 13 amino acids. The entry retains the CDR3 DNA only, 39 bases that are in frame from base 1. V sheds 7 bases and J sheds 5 bases, leaving 14 bases between their ends. CDR1 KGHDR and CDR2 SFDVKD are derived from the germline V gene. On the study overall, not on this receptor specifically: Most expanded thyroid clonotypes (frequency above 0.001) were also detected in blood, a finding suggesting that blood repertoires may reflect thyroid immune responses. In validation, progression to ophthalmopathy was predicted by the model with almost 71% sensitivity and 72% to 85% specificity, a median of about 6 months before onset. Sample size was not statistically predetermined, and investigators were not blinded to group allocation. A 13 V-J signature model separated ophthalmopathy from stable hyperthyroidism, with approximately 86% sensitivity and 81.08% specificity in cross-validation and 80%/75% in testing.

The TCR originated in a man aged 18 to 35 with Graves' hyperthyroidism. The V and J segments used are TRBV24-1 and TRBJ2-7, with TRBD2 tentatively as D gene (6 bases match). The specimen sequenced was blood. The CDR3 amino acid sequence is: CATSFSGSHEQYF. The bases read TGTGCCACCAGCTTCTCCGGGAGCCACGAGCAGTACTTC.